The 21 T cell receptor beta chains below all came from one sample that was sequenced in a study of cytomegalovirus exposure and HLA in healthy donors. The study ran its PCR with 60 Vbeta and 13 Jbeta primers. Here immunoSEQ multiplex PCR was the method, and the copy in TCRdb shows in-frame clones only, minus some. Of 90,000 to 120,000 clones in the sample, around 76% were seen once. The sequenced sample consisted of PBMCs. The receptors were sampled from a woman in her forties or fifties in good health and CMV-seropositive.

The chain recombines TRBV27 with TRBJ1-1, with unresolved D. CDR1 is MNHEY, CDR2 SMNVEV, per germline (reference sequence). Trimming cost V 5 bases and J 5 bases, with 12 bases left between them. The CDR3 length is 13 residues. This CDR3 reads CASSLTTRTEAFF. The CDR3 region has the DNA TGTGCCAGCAGTCTAACGACTAGGACTGAAGCTTTCTTT.

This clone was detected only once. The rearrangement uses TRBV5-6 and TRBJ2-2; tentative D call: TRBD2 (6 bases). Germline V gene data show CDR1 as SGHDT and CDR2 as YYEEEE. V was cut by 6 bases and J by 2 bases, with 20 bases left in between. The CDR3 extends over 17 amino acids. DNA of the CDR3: TGTGCCAGCATCCCAAGAAACTCCGGGGGAAACACCGGGGAGCTGTTTTTT. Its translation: CASIPRNSGGNTGELFF.

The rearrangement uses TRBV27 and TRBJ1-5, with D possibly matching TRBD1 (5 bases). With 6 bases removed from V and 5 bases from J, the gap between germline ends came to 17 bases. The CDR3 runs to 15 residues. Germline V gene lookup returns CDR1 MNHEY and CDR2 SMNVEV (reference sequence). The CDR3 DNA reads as TGTGCCAGCAGGGCCCTGGGGAAAGGGGATCAGCCCCAGCATTTT. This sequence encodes CASRALGKGDQPQHF.

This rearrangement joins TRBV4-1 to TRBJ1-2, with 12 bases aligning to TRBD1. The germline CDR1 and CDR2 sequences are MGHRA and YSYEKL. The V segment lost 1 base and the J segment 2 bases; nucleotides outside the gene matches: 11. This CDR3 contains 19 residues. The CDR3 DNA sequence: TGCGCCAGCAGCCAAGCCTGGGGGACAGGGGGCTATGCGAACTATGGCTACACCTTC. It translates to CASSQAWGTGGYANYGYTF.

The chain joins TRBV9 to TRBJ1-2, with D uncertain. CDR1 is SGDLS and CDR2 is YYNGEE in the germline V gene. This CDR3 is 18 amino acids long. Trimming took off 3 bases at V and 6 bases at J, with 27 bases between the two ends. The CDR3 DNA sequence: TGTGCCAGCAGCGCAACTCCCGCCTTTGAGTTAGCGTTGAATGGCTACACCTTC. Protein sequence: CASSATPAFELALNGYTF.

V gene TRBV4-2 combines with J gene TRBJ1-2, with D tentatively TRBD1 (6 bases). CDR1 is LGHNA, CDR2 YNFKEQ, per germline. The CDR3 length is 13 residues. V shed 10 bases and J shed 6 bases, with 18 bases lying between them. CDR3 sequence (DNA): TGTGCCACCGTTGGGGGGGCTGTAAATGGCTACACCTTC. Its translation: CATVGGAVNGYTF.

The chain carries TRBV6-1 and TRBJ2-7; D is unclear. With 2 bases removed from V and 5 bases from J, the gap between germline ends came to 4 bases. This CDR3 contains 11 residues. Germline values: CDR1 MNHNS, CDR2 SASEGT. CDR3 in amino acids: CASSEPDEQYF. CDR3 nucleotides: TGTGCCAGCAGTGAACCCGACGAGCAGTACTTC.

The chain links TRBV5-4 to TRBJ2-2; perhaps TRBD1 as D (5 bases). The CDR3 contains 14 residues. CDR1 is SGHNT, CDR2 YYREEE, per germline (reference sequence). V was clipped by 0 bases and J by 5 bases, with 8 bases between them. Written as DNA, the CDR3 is TGTGCCAGCAGCTTGGGTCGGACAACCGGGGAGCTGTTTTTT. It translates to CASSLGRTTGELFF.

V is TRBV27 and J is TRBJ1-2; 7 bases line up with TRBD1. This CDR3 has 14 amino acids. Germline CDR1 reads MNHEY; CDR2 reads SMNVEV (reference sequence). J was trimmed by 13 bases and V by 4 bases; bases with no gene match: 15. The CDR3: CASSSAPLQGLGTF. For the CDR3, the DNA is TGTGCCAGCAGTTCGGCGCCCTTACAGGGGTTGGGCACCTTC.

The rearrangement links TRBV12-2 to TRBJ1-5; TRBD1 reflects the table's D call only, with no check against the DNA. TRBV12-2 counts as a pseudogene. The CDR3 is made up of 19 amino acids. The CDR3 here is CASRPRRWGQPHSNQPQHF. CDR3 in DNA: TGTGCAAGTCGCCCCCGGAGGTGGGGACAGCCTCATAGCAATCAGCCCCAGCATTTT.

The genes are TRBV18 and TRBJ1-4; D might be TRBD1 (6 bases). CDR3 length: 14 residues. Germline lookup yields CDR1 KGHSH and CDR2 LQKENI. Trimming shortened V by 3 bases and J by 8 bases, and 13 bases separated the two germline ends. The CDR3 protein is CASSPPGQGEKLFF. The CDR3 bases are TGTGCCAGCTCACCTCCGGGACAAGGCGAAAAACTGTTTTTT.

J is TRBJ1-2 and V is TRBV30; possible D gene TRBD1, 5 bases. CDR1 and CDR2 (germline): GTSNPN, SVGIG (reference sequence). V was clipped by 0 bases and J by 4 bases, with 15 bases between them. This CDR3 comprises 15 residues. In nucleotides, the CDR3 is TGTGCCTGGAGTGTACTAGCAGGACACCCCTATGGCTACACCTTC. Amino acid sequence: CAWSVLAGHPYGYTF.

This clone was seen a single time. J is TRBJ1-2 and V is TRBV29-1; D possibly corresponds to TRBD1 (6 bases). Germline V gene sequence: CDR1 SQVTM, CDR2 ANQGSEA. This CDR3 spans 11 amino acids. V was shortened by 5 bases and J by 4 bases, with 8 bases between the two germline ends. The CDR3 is CSVRTVYGYTF. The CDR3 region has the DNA TGCAGCGTTAGGACAGTCTATGGCTACACCTTC. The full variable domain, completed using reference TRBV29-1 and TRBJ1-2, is SAVISQKPSRDICQRGTSLTIQCQVDSQVTMMFWYRQQPGQSLTLIATANQGSEATYESGFVIDKFPISRPNLTFSTLTVSNMSPEDSSIYLCSVRTVYGYTFGSGTRLTVV.

CDR3 region: CATSGGQGRDIQYF. In DNA, the CDR3 is TGTGCCACCAGCGGGGGACAGGGGCGGGACATTCAGTACTTC. The rearrangement joins TRBV15 to TRBJ2-4; 10 positions match TRBD1. This CDR3 has 14 residues. Germline CDR1 reads LNHNV; CDR2 reads YYDKDF (reference sequence). Unmatched junction bases numbered 6, after V lost 5 bases and J lost 8 bases. Filled out from reference TRBV15 and TRBJ2-4, the complete variable domain reads DAMVIQNPRYQVTQFGKPVTLSCSQTLNHNVMYWYQQKSSQAPKLLFHYYDKDFNNEADTPDNFQSRRPNTSFCFLDIRSPGLGDTAMYLCATSGGQGRDIQYFGAGTRLSVL.

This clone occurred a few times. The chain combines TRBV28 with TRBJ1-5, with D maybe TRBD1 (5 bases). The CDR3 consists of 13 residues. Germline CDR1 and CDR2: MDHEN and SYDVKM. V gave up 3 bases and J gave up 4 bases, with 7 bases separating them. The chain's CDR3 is CASSFQGNQPQHF. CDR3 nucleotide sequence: TGTGCCAGCAGTTTTCAGGGTAATCAGCCCCAGCATTTT.

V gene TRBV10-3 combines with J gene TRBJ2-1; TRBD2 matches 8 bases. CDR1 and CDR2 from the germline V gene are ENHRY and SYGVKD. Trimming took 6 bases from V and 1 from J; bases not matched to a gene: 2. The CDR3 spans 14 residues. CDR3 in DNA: TGTGCCATCAGAGAGCGGGAGTCCTACAATGAGCAGTTCTTC. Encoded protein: CAIRERESYNEQFF.

The CDR3 nucleotides are TGCAGTGCTAGCCGCGGTCTTCAAGCTTTCTTT. It codes for CSASRGLQAFF. The chain uses TRBV20-1 and TRBJ1-1; D call uncertain. The CDR3 spans 11 residues. Germline V gene lookup returns CDR1 DFQATT and CDR2 SNEGSKA (reference sequence). Trimming cost V 3 bases and J 9 bases, with 11 bases left between them.

CDR3 region: CASSQPGLKYNEQFF. The CDR3 coding sequence is TGTGCCAGCAGCCAACCGGGACTAAAGTACAATGAGCAGTTCTTC. This chain links TRBV11-3 with TRBJ2-1; 7 bases fit TRBD2. The germline CDR1 and CDR2 sequences are SGHNT and YENEEA. V was clipped by 5 bases and J by 4 bases; unmatched bases: 8. This CDR3 spans 15 amino acids.

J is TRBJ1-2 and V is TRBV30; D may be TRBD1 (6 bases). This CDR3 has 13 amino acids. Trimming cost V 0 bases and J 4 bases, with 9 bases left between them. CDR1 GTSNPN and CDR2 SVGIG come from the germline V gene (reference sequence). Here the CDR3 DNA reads TGTGCCTGGAGTGTTGACAGGTTCTATGGCTACACCTTC. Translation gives CAWSVDRFYGYTF. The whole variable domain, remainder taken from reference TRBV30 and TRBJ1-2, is SQTIHQWPATLVQPVGSPLSLECTVEGTSNPNLYWYRQAAGRGLQLLFYSVGIGQISSEVPQNLSASRPQDRQFILSSKKLLLSDSGFYLCAWSVDRFYGYTFGSGTRLTVV.

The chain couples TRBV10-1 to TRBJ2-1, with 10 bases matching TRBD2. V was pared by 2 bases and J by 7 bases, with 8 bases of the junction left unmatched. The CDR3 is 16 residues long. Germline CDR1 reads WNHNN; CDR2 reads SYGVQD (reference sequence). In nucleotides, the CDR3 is TGCGCCAGCAGTGAGCTTGTAGCGGGGGGTGGTAATGAGCAGTTCTTC. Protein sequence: CASSELVAGGGNEQFF.

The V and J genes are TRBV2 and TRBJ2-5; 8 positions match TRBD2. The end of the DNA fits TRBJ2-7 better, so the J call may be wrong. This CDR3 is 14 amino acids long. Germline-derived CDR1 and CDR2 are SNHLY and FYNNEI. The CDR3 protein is CASNPLSAGGEQYF. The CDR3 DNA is TGTGCCAGCAATCCCTTATCGGCGGGAGGCGAGCAGTACTTC.